The next 13 T cell receptor beta chains were all read from a single sample in a study of Graves' ophthalmopathy and Graves' hyperthyroidism. Scientists amplified the TCR beta CDR3 regions from RNA transcripts. RT-PCR with HTBI primers came first, then second-round multiplex PCR. MiXCR, run by TCRdb on the multiplex PCR reads, gives a single entry per CDR3 protein. The sample holds about 400,000 distinct CDR3 sequences, approximately 16% seen once. Sequencing was performed on peripheral blood. Receptors originate from a woman aged 18 to 35 with Graves' ophthalmopathy.

This clonotype was counted many times. The chain carries TRBV6-2 or TRBV6-3 and TRBJ1-5; D unresolved. Per germline, CDR1 MNHEY and CDR2 SVGEGT. CDR3 length: 16 residues. Trimming took 6 bases from V and 5 from J, leaving 20 bases between them. The CDR3 DNA sequence: TGTGCCAGCAGCCCCAGCTACCTGTTCCCCGATCAGCCCCAGCATTTT. As protein: CASSPSYLFPDQPQHF.

This clonotype has ten or more counts. V and J are TRBV27 and TRBJ2-7; 12 bases match TRBD2. Trimming removed 6 bases from V and 3 bases from J; junction bases left unmatched: 6. This CDR3 has 15 residues. Germline V gene sequence: CDR1 MNHEY, CDR2 SMNVEV (reference sequence). For the CDR3, the DNA is TGTGCCAGCAGCCCCCTAGCGGGAGGGTTCTACGAGCAGTACTTC. Translated: CASSPLAGGFYEQYF.

This clonotype was seen repeatedly, ten times or more. The conserved phenylalanine or tryptophan is not found at the CDR3 terminus, so this likely reflects a read error. The chain uses TRBV6-2 or TRBV6-3 and TRBJ2-5; TRBD1 matches at 9 bases. V lost 5 bases and J lost 2; bases outside the gene matches: 6. Germline-derived CDR1 and CDR2 are MNHEY and SVGEGT. The CDR3 is 15 amino acids. The CDR3 loop is CASSRTGVPQETQYL. The CDR3 region has the DNA TGTGCCAGCAGTAGGACAGGGGTTCCGCAAGAGACCCAGTACCTC.

This clonotype showed up just once. J is TRBJ2-7 and V is TRBV28, with 9 bases fitting TRBD2. This CDR3 contains 18 residues. The ends lost 6 bases at V and 0 bases at J; junction bases unmatched: 15. Germline V CDR1 and CDR2: MDHEN, SYDVKM. This CDR3 reads CASSQWGLAGLYSYEQYF. DNA of the CDR3: TGTGCCAGCAGCCAATGGGGCCTAGCGGGGCTGTACTCCTACGAGCAGTACTTC.

This clonotype has a count of ten or more. The chain joins TRBV15 to TRBJ1-1, with D hard to call. V was clipped by 3 bases and J by 3 bases, with 8 bases between them. Looked up from germline, CDR1 is LNHNV and CDR2 is YYDKDF (reference sequence). The CDR3 contains 13 residues. The CDR3 here is CATSRHRDTEAFF. CDR3 DNA sequence: TGTGCCACCAGCAGGCACCGCGACACTGAAGCTTTCTTT.

Many counts were recorded for this clonotype. The chain links TRBV10-3 to TRBJ2-7; D remains ambiguous. Trimming pared 4 bases from V and 0 bases from J, leaving 16 bases between. Germline lookup yields CDR1 ENHRY and CDR2 SYGVKD. The CDR3 is 16 residues long. The CDR3: CAISGKGTESSYEQYF. DNA for the CDR3: TGTGCCATCAGTGGGAAGGGAACAGAGAGCTCCTACGAGCAGTACTTC.

This clonotype appeared many times. The V and J genes are TRBV7-9 and TRBJ2-5, with 8 positions matching TRBD2. The CDR3 covers 15 residues. Germline CDR1 reads SEHNR; CDR2 reads FQNEAQ (reference sequence). With V trimmed by 5 bases and J by 5 bases, 10 bases remained unmatched. CDR3 bases: TGTGCCAGCAGCCCAGCGGGGGCGGGAAGGGAGACCCAGTACTTC. It is translated as CASSPAGAGRETQYF.

This clonotype was observed at least ten times. The chain links TRBV6-1 to TRBJ1-5, with TRBD1 matching 8 bases. Germline CDR1 is MNHNS and CDR2 is SASEGT. After removal of 1 base from V and 0 bases from J, the junction contained 2 bases not matched to a gene. The CDR3 runs 16 residues. For the CDR3, the DNA is TGTGCCAGCAGTGAAGGGACAGGGTATAGCAATCAGCCCCAGCATTTT. Protein: CASSEGTGYSNQPQHF.

This clonotype was observed at least ten times. This CDR3 reads CASRPGQGIGYTF. DNA for the CDR3: TGTGCCAGCAGGCCGGGACAGGGTATCGGCTACACCTTC. The rearrangement joins TRBV6-5 to TRBJ1-2, with 9 bases lining up with TRBD1. Trimming took 6 bases from V and 8 from J; bases not matched to a gene: 7. The CDR3 contains 13 residues. The germline V gene encodes CDR1 MNHEY and CDR2 SVGAGI.

This clonotype was detected many times. One end of the junction varies from germline; a read error may be responsible. This chain uses TRBV13 with TRBJ2-7; the D gene is possibly TRBD1 (5 bases). Germline V gene lookup returns CDR1 PRHDT and CDR2 FYEKMQ (reference sequence). CDR3 length: 14 amino acids. The CDR3 nucleotides read TGTGCCAACAGCTTAGTAGCAGGGAACTACGAGCAGTACTTC. It codes for CANSLVAGNYEQYF.

This clonotype was seen ten or more times. The V call is TRBV2, the J call TRBJ1-1, with a possible D match to TRBD1 (5 bases). This CDR3 is 10 amino acids long. Germline V gene sequence: CDR1 SNHLY, CDR2 FYNNEI. Trimming shortened V by 8 bases and J by 11 bases, and 12 bases separated the two germline ends. Here the CDR3 reads CASLRQLAFF. CDR3 DNA: TGTGCCAGCCTAAGACAGTTGGCTTTCTTT.

This clonotype was seen ten or more times. V is TRBV28 and J is TRBJ1-5, with TRBD1 identical over 8 bases. The CDR3 runs 13 residues. With V trimmed by 6 bases and J by 6 bases, 4 bases remained unmatched. Germline-derived CDR1 and CDR2 are MDHEN and SYDVKM. The CDR3 here is CASRTGDGQPQHF. The DNA of the CDR3 is TGTGCCAGCAGGACAGGGGACGGTCAGCCCCAGCATTTT.

This clonotype was detected ten times or more. This chain uses TRBV4-2 with TRBJ2-7, with D perhaps matching TRBD2 (5 bases). Trimming pared 0 bases from V and 2 bases from J, leaving 8 bases between. Germline CDR1 and CDR2: LGHNA and YNFKEQ. This CDR3 has 14 amino acids. CDR3 sequence: CASSQDEGTYEQYF. CDR3 sequence (DNA): TGTGCCAGCAGCCAAGATGAGGGCACCTACGAGCAGTACTTC.